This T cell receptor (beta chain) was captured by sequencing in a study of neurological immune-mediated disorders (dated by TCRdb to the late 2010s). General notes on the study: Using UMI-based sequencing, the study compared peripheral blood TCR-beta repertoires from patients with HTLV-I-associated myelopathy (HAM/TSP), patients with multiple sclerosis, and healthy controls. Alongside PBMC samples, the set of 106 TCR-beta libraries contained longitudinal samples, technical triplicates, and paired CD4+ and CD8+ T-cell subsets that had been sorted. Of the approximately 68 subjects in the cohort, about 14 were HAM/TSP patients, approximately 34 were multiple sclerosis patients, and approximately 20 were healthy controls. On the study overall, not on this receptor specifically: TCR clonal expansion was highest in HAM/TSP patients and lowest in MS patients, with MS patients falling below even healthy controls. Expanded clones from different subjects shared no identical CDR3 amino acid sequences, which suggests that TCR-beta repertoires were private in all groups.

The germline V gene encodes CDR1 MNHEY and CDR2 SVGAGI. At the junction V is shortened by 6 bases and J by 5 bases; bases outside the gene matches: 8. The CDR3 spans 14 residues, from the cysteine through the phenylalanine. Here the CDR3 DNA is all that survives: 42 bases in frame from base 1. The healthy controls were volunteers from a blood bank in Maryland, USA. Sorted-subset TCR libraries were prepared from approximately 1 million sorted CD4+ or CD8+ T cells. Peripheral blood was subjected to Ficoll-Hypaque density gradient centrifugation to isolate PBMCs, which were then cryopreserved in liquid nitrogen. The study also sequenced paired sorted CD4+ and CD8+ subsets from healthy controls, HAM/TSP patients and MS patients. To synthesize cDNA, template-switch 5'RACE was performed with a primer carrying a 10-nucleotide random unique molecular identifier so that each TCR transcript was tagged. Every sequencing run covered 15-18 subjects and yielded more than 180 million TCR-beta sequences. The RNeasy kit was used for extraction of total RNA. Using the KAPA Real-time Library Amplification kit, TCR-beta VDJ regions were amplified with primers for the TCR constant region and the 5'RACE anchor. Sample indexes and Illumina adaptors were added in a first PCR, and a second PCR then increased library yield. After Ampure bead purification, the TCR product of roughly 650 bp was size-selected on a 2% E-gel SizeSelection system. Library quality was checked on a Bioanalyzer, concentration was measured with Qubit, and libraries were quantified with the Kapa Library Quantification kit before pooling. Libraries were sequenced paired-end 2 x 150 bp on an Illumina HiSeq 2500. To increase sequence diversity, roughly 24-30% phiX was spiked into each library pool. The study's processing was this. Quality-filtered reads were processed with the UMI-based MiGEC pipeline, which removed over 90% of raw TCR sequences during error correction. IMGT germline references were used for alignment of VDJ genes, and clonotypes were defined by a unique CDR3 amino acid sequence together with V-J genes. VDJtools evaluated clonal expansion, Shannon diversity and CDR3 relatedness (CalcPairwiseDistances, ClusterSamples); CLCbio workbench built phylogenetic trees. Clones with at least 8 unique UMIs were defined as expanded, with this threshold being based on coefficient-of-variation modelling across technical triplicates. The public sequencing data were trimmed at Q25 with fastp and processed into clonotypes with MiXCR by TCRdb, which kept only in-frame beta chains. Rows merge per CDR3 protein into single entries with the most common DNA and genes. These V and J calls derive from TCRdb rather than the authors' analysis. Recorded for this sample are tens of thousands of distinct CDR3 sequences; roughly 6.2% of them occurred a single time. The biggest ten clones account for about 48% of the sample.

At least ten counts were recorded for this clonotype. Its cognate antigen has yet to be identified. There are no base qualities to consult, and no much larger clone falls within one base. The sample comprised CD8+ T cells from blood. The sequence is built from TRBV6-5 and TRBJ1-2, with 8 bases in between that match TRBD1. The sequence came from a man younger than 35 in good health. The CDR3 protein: CASSRGQATYGYTF. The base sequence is TGTGCCAGCAGCCGGGGACAGGCCACTTATGGCTACACCTTC.